This T cell receptor beta chain stems from a study of graft-versus-host responses after intestinal transplantation. For the study at large: Grafts that recipients had were multivisceral, liver-intestinal, or isolated intestinal transplants. Following induction with anti-thymocyte globulin, all recipients were given tacrolimus and steroids for about three years.

With respect to this clone: The antigen remains unidentified.

Sequencing used immunoSEQ multiplex PCR; TCRdb keeps in-frame clones, though not all of them. The sample includes 85,000 to 100,000 clones, 85% to 95% of them seen just once. CDR3 length: 12 amino acids. V was trimmed by 9 bases and J by 0 bases, leaving 8 bases between them. The germline gives CDR1 LNHDA, CDR2 SQIVND (reference sequence). Sample: unstimulated CD8+ T cells sorted from spleen or lymph node cells, taken before intestinal transplant. This chain connects TRBV19 to TRBJ1-1; D call uncertain. This sequence originates from a human donor who received an intestinal transplant. In DNA, the CDR3 is TGTGCCAGCGAGGATATGAACACTGAAGCTTTCTTT. Amino acids: CASEDMNTEAFF.